A selection of T cell receptor beta chains follows, all from one sample in a study of cytomegalovirus exposure and HLA in healthy donors. Sequencing used immunoSEQ multiplex PCR; TCRdb keeps in-frame clones, though not all of them. The sample carries under 150,000 clones, 70% to 75% recorded once. The sequenced sample consisted of PBMCs. These receptors originate from a man younger than 40 in good health and CMV-seronegative. Each CDR3 is given with its conserved first and last residue. D genes are given only for firm matches. Clone size, where shown, is once, few, many, or a class for clones that have expanded.

d_gene: -; v_gene: TRBV19; abundance: -; j_gene: TRBJ2-5; CDR3aa: CATKRETQYF; CDR3nt: TGTGCCACTAAAAGAGAGACCCAGTACTTC
d_gene: -; v_gene: TRBV4-2; abundance: -; j_gene: TRBJ2-1; CDR3aa: CASSQDFGEQFF; CDR3nt: TGTGCCAGCAGCCAAGATTTCGGGGAGCAGTTCTTC
d_gene: -; v_gene: TRBV19; abundance: -; j_gene: TRBJ1-1; CDR3aa: CASSIVGRGTEAFF; CDR3nt: TGTGCCAGTAGTATAGTAGGCAGGGGCACTGAAGCTTTCTTT
d_gene: TRBD2; v_gene: TRBV6-5; abundance: -; j_gene: TRBJ2-1; CDR3aa: CASSYSASGSIYEQFF; CDR3nt: TGTGCCAGCAGTTACTCGGCTAGCGGGAGTATATATGAGCAGTTCTTC
d_gene: -; v_gene: TRBV9; abundance: -; j_gene: TRBJ2-5; CDR3aa: CASSVEGGYQETQYF; CDR3nt: TGTGCCAGCAGCGTAGAGGGGGGGTACCAAGAGACCCAGTACTTC
d_gene: -; v_gene: TRBV18; abundance: -; j_gene: TRBJ1-4; CDR3aa: CASSQLLNQGSTNEKLFF; CDR3nt: TGTGCCAGCTCACAACTCCTGAATCAGGGATCAACTAATGAAAAACTGTTTTTT
d_gene: -; v_gene: TRBV11-2; abundance: -; j_gene: TRBJ1-6; CDR3aa: CASSSHSGYRVNYNSPLHF; CDR3nt: TGTGCCAGCAGCTCGCACTCGGGGTATAGGGTTAACTATAATTCACCCCTCCACTTT
d_gene: -; v_gene: TRBV4-1; abundance: few; j_gene: TRBJ1-1; CDR3aa: CASSHPAGDEAFF; CDR3nt: TGCGCCAGCAGCCACCCCGCAGGCGATGAAGCTTTCTTT
d_gene: TRBD1; v_gene: TRBV30; abundance: -; j_gene: TRBJ2-7; CDR3aa: CASQQGTFFEQYF; CDR3nt: TGTGCCTCCCAACAGGGGACCTTTTTTGAGCAGTACTTC
d_gene: -; v_gene: TRBV27; abundance: medium-sized; j_gene: TRBJ1-1; CDR3aa: CASSSTDGQWDTEAFF; CDR3nt: TGTGCCAGCAGTTCCACCGACGGACAATGGGACACTGAAGCTTTCTTT
d_gene: TRBD1; v_gene: TRBV29-1; abundance: -; j_gene: TRBJ1-1; CDR3aa: CSVAGQGLMNTEAFF; CDR3nt: TGCAGCGTTGCGGGACAGGGCCTCATGAACACTGAAGCTTTCTTT
d_gene: TRBD2; v_gene: TRBV5-1; abundance: -; j_gene: TRBJ2-7; CDR3aa: CASSPGGETYEQYF; CDR3nt: TGCGCCAGCAGCCCGGGGGGTGAGACCTACGAGCAGTACTTC
d_gene: TRBD1; v_gene: TRBV5-1; abundance: -; j_gene: TRBJ2-6; CDR3aa: CASSLRDRASGANVLTF; CDR3nt: TGCGCCAGCAGCTTGCGGGACAGGGCCTCTGGGGCCAACGTCCTGACTTTC
d_gene: TRBD2; v_gene: TRBV28; abundance: -; j_gene: TRBJ2-3; CDR3aa: CASTRSGGIGDTQYF; CDR3nt: TGTGCCAGCACCCGGAGCGGGGGTATTGGAGATACGCAGTATTTT
d_gene: TRBD1; v_gene: TRBV28; abundance: -; j_gene: TRBJ1-2; CDR3aa: CASSPQGKYYGYTF; CDR3nt: TGTGCCAGCAGCCCACAGGGGAAGTACTATGGCTACACCTTC
d_gene: TRBD2; v_gene: TRBV9; abundance: once; j_gene: TRBJ2-5; CDR3aa: CASSVSGGFETQYF; CDR3nt: TGTGCCAGCAGCGTATCGGGAGGGTTTGAGACCCAGTACTTC
d_gene: -; v_gene: TRBV21-1; abundance: -; j_gene: TRBJ2-6; CDR3aa: CASSKPLTGDSGANVLTF; CDR3nt: TGTGCCAGCAGCAAACCGCTGACAGGCGACTCTGGGGCCAACGTCCTGACTTTC
d_gene: -; v_gene: TRBV11-2; abundance: -; j_gene: TRBJ2-7; CDR3aa: CASSPVARGRKSSYEQYF; CDR3nt: TGTGCCAGCAGCCCAGTCGCCAGGGGAAGGAAAAGCTCCTACGAGCAGTACTTC
d_gene: -; v_gene: TRBV27; abundance: -; j_gene: TRBJ2-3; CDR3aa: CASSKTDTQYF; CDR3nt: TGTGCCAGCAGTAAGACTGATACGCAGTATTTT
d_gene: TRBD1; v_gene: TRBV28; abundance: -; j_gene: TRBJ2-4; CDR3aa: CASSRTGENIQYF; CDR3nt: TGTGCCAGCAGTCGGACAGGGGAGAACATTCAGTACTTC
d_gene: -; v_gene: TRBV12-5; abundance: -; j_gene: TRBJ1-3; CDR3aa: CASGKTGSSGNTIYF; CDR3nt: TGTGCTAGTGGAAAGACAGGCAGCTCTGGAAACACCATATATTTT
d_gene: TRBD2; v_gene: TRBV4-1; abundance: -; j_gene: TRBJ2-4; CDR3aa: CASSPGRQGMNIQYF; CDR3nt: TGCGCCAGCAGCCCCGGGAGGCAGGGAATGAACATTCAGTACTTC
d_gene: TRBD1; v_gene: TRBV29-1; abundance: -; j_gene: TRBJ1-1; CDR3aa: CSAMDRAVKAFF; CDR3nt: TGCAGCGCTATGGACAGGGCGGTAAAAGCTTTCTTT
d_gene: TRBD1; v_gene: TRBV29-1; abundance: once; j_gene: TRBJ1-3; CDR3aa: CSVQDRGDTIYF; CDR3nt: TGCAGCGTCCAGGACAGGGGAGACACCATATATTTT
d_gene: -; v_gene: TRBV30; abundance: -; j_gene: TRBJ1-5; CDR3aa: CAWSVGGSQPQHF; CDR3nt: TGTGCCTGGAGTGTTGGGGGGAGTCAGCCCCAGCATTTT
d_gene: -; v_gene: TRBV14; abundance: -; j_gene: TRBJ1-1; CDR3aa: CATQPQVNTEAFF; CDR3nt: TGTGCCACACAGCCCCAGGTGAACACTGAAGCTTTCTTT
d_gene: -; v_gene: TRBV30; abundance: -; j_gene: TRBJ2-6; CDR3aa: CAWSVLGSSGANVLTF; CDR3nt: TGTGCCTGGAGTGTATTAGGGAGCTCTGGGGCCAACGTCCTGACTTTC
d_gene: -; v_gene: TRBV10-3; abundance: -; j_gene: TRBJ2-3; CDR3aa: CAISAGGTDTQYF; CDR3nt: TGTGCCATCAGTGCGGGAGGCACAGATACGCAGTATTTT
d_gene: -; v_gene: TRBV7-3; abundance: -; j_gene: TRBJ2-2; CDR3aa: CASRFSGTGELFF; CDR3nt: TGTGCCAGCAGGTTTAGCGGCACCGGGGAGCTGTTTTTT
d_gene: -; v_gene: TRBV25-1; abundance: -; j_gene: TRBJ2-1; CDR3aa: CASSEFWDSYNEQFF; CDR3nt: TGTGCCAGCAGTGAATTTTGGGACTCTTACAATGAGCAGTTCTTC
d_gene: TRBD2; v_gene: TRBV9; abundance: -; j_gene: TRBJ2-5; CDR3aa: CASSQPPGGSGRETQYF; CDR3nt: TGTGCCAGCAGCCAACCCCCCGGGGGTAGCGGGAGGGAGACCCAGTACTTC
d_gene: TRBD1; v_gene: TRBV5-1; abundance: -; j_gene: TRBJ1-2; CDR3aa: CASSPGQGGGYGYTF; CDR3nt: TGCGCCAGCAGCCCGGGACAGGGTGGCGGCTATGGCTACACCTTC
d_gene: TRBD2; v_gene: TRBV11-2; abundance: -; j_gene: TRBJ2-7; CDR3aa: CASSNTSGTLTYEQYF; CDR3nt: TGTGCCAGCAGCAACACTAGCGGGACCCTAACCTACGAGCAGTACTTC
d_gene: TRBD2; v_gene: TRBV7-6; abundance: once; j_gene: TRBJ2-1; CDR3aa: CASSLESPGGGGSYNEQFF; CDR3nt: TGTGCCAGCAGCTTAGAATCCCCTGGGGGCGGGGGGTCCTACAATGAGCAGTTCTTC
d_gene: -; v_gene: TRBV2; abundance: -; j_gene: TRBJ2-7; CDR3aa: CASSSSPTGAEQYF; CDR3nt: TGTGCCAGCAGTTCTTCCCCGACAGGAGCTGAGCAGTACTTC
d_gene: TRBD2; v_gene: TRBV6-5; abundance: -; j_gene: TRBJ2-1; CDR3aa: CASSYPLAGGYNEQFF; CDR3nt: TGTGCCAGCAGTTACCCACTAGCGGGAGGGTACAATGAGCAGTTCTTC
d_gene: -; v_gene: TRBV19; abundance: -; j_gene: TRBJ1-1; CDR3aa: CASSGGGPSTEAFF; CDR3nt: TGTGCCAGTAGTGGGGGGGGTCCAAGCACTGAAGCTTTCTTT
d_gene: TRBD2; v_gene: TRBV27; abundance: -; j_gene: TRBJ2-3; CDR3aa: CASSLLPTGGPEDTQYF; CDR3nt: TGTGCCAGCAGTTTATTGCCAACGGGGGGGCCGGAGGATACGCAGTATTTT
d_gene: TRBD1; v_gene: TRBV7-9; abundance: -; j_gene: TRBJ1-1; CDR3aa: CASSTEDRGPNTEAFF; CDR3nt: TGTGCCAGCAGCACAGAGGACAGGGGACCGAACACTGAAGCTTTCTTT
d_gene: TRBD2; v_gene: TRBV5-1; abundance: few; j_gene: TRBJ2-7; CDR3aa: CASSPGTSGGRDEQYF; CDR3nt: TGCGCCAGCAGCCCCGGGACTAGCGGGGGGCGGGACGAGCAGTACTTC
d_gene: TRBD2; v_gene: TRBV4-3; abundance: -; j_gene: TRBJ2-2; CDR3aa: CASSQELAGNTGELFF; CDR3nt: TGCGCCAGCAGCCAAGAGCTAGCGGGGAACACCGGGGAGCTGTTTTTT
d_gene: -; v_gene: TRBV30; abundance: -; j_gene: TRBJ2-2; CDR3aa: CAWSVSSLESGELFF; CDR3nt: TGTGCCTGGAGTGTATCCTCACTAGAGTCGGGGGAACTGTTTTTT
d_gene: TRBD2; v_gene: TRBV28; abundance: -; j_gene: TRBJ2-1; CDR3aa: CASSSGSGKYNEQFF; CDR3nt: TGTGCCAGCAGCTCAGGGAGCGGGAAGTACAATGAGCAGTTCTTC
d_gene: TRBD1; v_gene: TRBV9; abundance: -; j_gene: TRBJ2-1; CDR3aa: CASSPRTGGRFSYNEQFF; CDR3nt: TGTGCCAGCAGCCCCAGAACAGGGGGCCGTTTCTCCTACAATGAGCAGTTCTTC
d_gene: -; v_gene: TRBV30; abundance: -; j_gene: TRBJ1-5; CDR3aa: CACRTVGQPQHF; CDR3nt: TGTGCCTGCAGGACAGTTGGCCAGCCCCAGCATTTT
d_gene: TRBD2; v_gene: TRBV4-2; abundance: few; j_gene: TRBJ2-7; CDR3aa: CASSQDRASGSEQYF; CDR3nt: TGTGCCAGCAGCCAAGATCGGGCTAGCGGGAGCGAGCAGTACTTC
d_gene: TRBD2; v_gene: TRBV6-4; abundance: -; j_gene: TRBJ2-1; CDR3aa: CASSDSGGRPYNEQFF; CDR3nt: TGTGCCAGCAGTGACTCGGGAGGGCGCCCCTACAATGAGCAGTTCTTC
d_gene: -; v_gene: TRBV4-1; abundance: -; j_gene: TRBJ2-7; CDR3aa: CASSQPSGTRAGTTYEQYF; CDR3nt: TGCGCCAGCAGCCAACCCTCTGGGACAAGAGCCGGGACAACTTACGAGCAGTACTTC
d_gene: -; v_gene: TRBV5-1; abundance: once; j_gene: TRBJ1-1; CDR3aa: CASSLGGLWTEAFF; CDR3nt: TGCGCCAGCAGCTTAGGGGGATTGTGGACTGAAGCTTTCTTT
d_gene: -; v_gene: TRBV6-5; abundance: -; j_gene: TRBJ1-5; CDR3aa: CASSPQGPHQPQHF; CDR3nt: TGTGCCAGCAGTCCACAGGGCCCTCATCAGCCCCAGCATTTT
d_gene: -; v_gene: TRBV7-5; abundance: -; j_gene: TRBJ2-3; CDR3aa: CARSPTVKNSGRSTDTQYF; CDR3nt: TGTGCCAGAAGCCCGACTGTCAAAAATAGCGGGAGATCAACTGATACGCAGTATTTT
d_gene: -; v_gene: TRBV6-6; abundance: -; j_gene: TRBJ2-3; CDR3aa: CASSSRGASEGDTQYF; CDR3nt: TGTGCCAGCTCATCCCGGGGGGCCTCGGAGGGAGATACGCAGTATTTT
d_gene: -; v_gene: TRBV5-6; abundance: -; j_gene: TRBJ2-5; CDR3aa: CASSIRVEETQYF; CDR3nt: TGTGCCAGCAGCATCAGGGTCGAGGAGACCCAGTACTTC
d_gene: -; v_gene: TRBV5-6; abundance: once; j_gene: TRBJ2-1; CDR3aa: CASRARGRVSYNEQFF; CDR3nt: TGTGCCAGCAGGGCCCGCGGCCGGGTATCCTACAATGAGCAGTTCTTC